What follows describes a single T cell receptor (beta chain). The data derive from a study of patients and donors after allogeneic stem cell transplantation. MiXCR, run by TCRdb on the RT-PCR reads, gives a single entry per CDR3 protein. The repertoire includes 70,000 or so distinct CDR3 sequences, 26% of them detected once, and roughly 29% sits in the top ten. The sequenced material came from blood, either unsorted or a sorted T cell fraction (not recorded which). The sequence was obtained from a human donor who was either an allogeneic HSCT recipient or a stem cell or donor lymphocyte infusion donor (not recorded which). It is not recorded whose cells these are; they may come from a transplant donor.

The CDR3 region is CASSPLGTQETQYF. The CDR3 DNA follows: TGTGCCAGCAGCCCTTTGGGGACCCAAGAGACCCAGTACTTC. The V and J genes are TRBV7-2 and TRBJ2-5, with D perhaps given as TRBD1 or TRBD2 (5 bases each). V was pared by 5 bases and J by 1 base, with 11 bases between. Looked up from germline, CDR1 is SGHTA and CDR2 is FQGNSA. The CDR3 runs to 14 residues.